These 10 T cell receptor beta chains originate from one sample sequenced in a study of blood T cells in healthy people across ages. A sample-barcoded 5' primer and a J-beta primer mix were used in a second PCR of roughly 6 to 11 cycles. TCRdb passed the 5' RACE reads through MiXCR, listing each CDR3 protein once. The sample records around 1,100,000 distinct CDR3 sequences, roughly two fifths being singletons. Sequenced: blood. These receptors were collected from a man younger than 35 in good health.

The J gene is TRBJ1-2, the V gene TRBV11-2; unclear D gene. Germline V gene lookup returns CDR1 SGHAT and CDR2 FQNNGV. The germline V and J ends were trimmed by 3 bases and 10 bases, with 15 bases remaining between them. CDR3 length: 13 residues. The chain's CDR3 is CASSFSAARVYTF. The CDR3 region has the DNA TGTGCCAGCAGCTTCTCGGCAGCCCGTGTCTACACCTTC.

This clonotype has just a few counts. The chain carries TRBV18 and TRBJ2-3; D is possibly TRBD2 (6 bases). Trimming left V 2 bases short and J 6 bases short, with 12 bases between. CDR1 and CDR2 (germline): KGHSH, LQKENI. The CDR3 runs 14 residues. In DNA form, the CDR3 reads TGTGCCAGCTCACCAGGACTACTCGGGGATACGCAGTATTTT. Translated, it gives CASSPGLLGDTQYF.

The CDR3, as DNA: TGCAGTGCTAGAGATGGGAGCGGGGAGTACACAGATACGCAGTATTTT. Translating it yields CSARDGSGEYTDTQYF. The chain uses TRBV20-1 and TRBJ2-3; 7 nucleotides align to TRBD2. V gave up 0 bases and J gave up 2 bases; unmatched junction bases: 8. Germline V gene data show CDR1 as DFQATT and CDR2 as SNEGSKA (reference sequence). The CDR3 contains 16 residues.

This sequence joins TRBV25-1 and TRBJ1-1, with D unclear. The CDR3 has 12 residues. Trimming took 3 bases from V and 3 from J, leaving 5 bases between them. The germline V gene has CDR1 MGHDK and CDR2 SYGVNS. CDR3 nucleotides: TGTGCCAGCAGTGACCGCTACACTGAAGCTTTCTTT. Its translation is CASSDRYTEAFF.

The rearrangement uses TRBV7-2 and TRBJ1-4, with D possibly matching TRBD1 (5 bases). Germline V gene lookup returns CDR1 SGHTA and CDR2 FQGNSA. The CDR3 length is 15 residues. V was clipped by 1 base and J by 5 bases, with 11 bases between them. The CDR3 loop is CASSLVRGPNEKLFF. The CDR3 region has the DNA TGTGCCAGCAGCTTAGTACGGGGACCGAATGAAAAACTGTTTTTT.

This clonotype was recorded at least ten times. Its ends do not fully match the called genes, so a read error is possible. V usage is TRBV12-3 or TRBV12-4 and J usage is TRBJ1-5; D not certain. The CDR3 is made up of 15 amino acids. This CDR3 is CASSLGGRGNQPQHF. For the CDR3, the DNA is TGTGCCAGCAGCTTAGGAGGTCGGGGCAATCAGCCCCAGCATTTT.

CDR3 coding DNA: TGCAGTGCTAGAGATGTGGACAGGAGGGAAAAACTGTTTTTT. Amino acid sequence: CSARDVDRREKLFF. This chain connects TRBV20-1 to TRBJ1-4; TRBD1 aligns across 7 bases. V was clipped by 0 bases and J by 8 bases; unmatched bases: 6. There are 14 residues in the CDR3. Germline loops: CDR1 DFQATT, CDR2 SNEGSKA (reference sequence).

This clonotype showed up just a few times. This chain connects TRBV18 to TRBJ1-1; D remains ambiguous. V shed 2 bases and J shed 6 bases, with 4 bases lying between them. Germline V CDR1 and CDR2: KGHSH, LQKENI. The CDR3 extends over 11 amino acids. The CDR3 bases are TGTGCCAGCTCACCAGAGTCTGAAGCTTTCTTT. Amino acids: CASSPESEAFF.

This chain connects TRBV18 to TRBJ1-2, with D possibly matching TRBD1 (6 bases). Germline V gives CDR1 KGHSH, CDR2 LQKENI. V shed 4 bases and J shed 0 bases, with 9 bases lying between them. The length of the CDR3 is 14 residues. The DNA for the CDR3 is TGTGCCAGCTCACGGGACACAGCTAACTATGGCTACACCTTC. The encoded protein is CASSRDTANYGYTF. Full variable domain (remainder filled in from reference TRBV18 and TRBJ1-2): NAGVMQNPRHLVRRRGQEARLRCSPMKGHSHVYWYRQLPEEGLKFMVYLQKENIIDESGMPKERFSAEFPKEGPSILRIQQVVRGDSAAYFCASSRDTANYGYTFGSGTRLTVV.

The gene calls are TRBV4-1 and TRBJ2-3, with TRBD1 identical over 7 bases. CDR1 is MGHRA and CDR2 is YSYEKL in the germline V gene. J gave up 10 bases and V 4 bases, and 11 bases lay outside the gene matches. The CDR3 runs to 14 residues. Written as DNA, the CDR3 is TGCGCCAGCAGCCGAGAGACAGGGCTTGATGCGCAGTATTTT. As protein: CASSRETGLDAQYF.